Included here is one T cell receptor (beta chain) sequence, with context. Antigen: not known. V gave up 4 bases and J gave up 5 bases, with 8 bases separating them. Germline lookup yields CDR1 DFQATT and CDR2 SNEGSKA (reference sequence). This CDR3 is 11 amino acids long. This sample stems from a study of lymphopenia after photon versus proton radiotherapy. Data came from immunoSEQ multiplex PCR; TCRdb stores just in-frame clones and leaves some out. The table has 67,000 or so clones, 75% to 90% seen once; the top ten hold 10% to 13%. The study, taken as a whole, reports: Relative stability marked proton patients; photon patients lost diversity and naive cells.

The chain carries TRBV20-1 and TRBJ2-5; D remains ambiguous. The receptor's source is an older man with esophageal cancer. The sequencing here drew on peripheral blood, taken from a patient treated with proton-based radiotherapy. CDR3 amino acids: CSATPSETQYF. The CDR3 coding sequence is TGCAGTGCTACCCCGTCCGAGACCCAGTACTTC.